This TCR beta chain was retrieved from a study of memory CD4+ T cells and cytomegalovirus serostatus. As originally analysed: Out-of-frame sequences were removed, leaving 2 million to 2.5 million distinct TCRbeta sequences. Produced via immunoSEQ multiplex PCR; TCRdb's table is partial and in-frame only. V and J calls and clone size are those listed in that table; D and trimming were worked out from the DNA. The table has under 50,000 clones, roughly 85% seen once; the top ten hold about 5.8%. The sort gate was single viable CD3+CD4+CD8-CD45RO+ cells for memory CD4+ T cells. Sequenced material: memory CD4+ T cells from blood. This TCR derives from an adult in good health and CMV-seropositive.

CDR3 nucleotide sequence: TGTGCCAGCAGTACAACAGGGCTCTCCTACGAGCAGTACTTC. It codes for CASSTTGLSYEQYF. The chain recombines TRBV28 with TRBJ2-7; possibly TRBD1 for D (6 bases). Germline V gene lookup returns CDR1 MDHEN and CDR2 SYDVKM. Trimming took 5 bases from V and 0 from J, leaving 11 bases between them. The CDR3 runs 14 residues.